What follows are 21 T cell receptor beta chains derived from one specimen sequenced in a study of blood T cell repertoires in COVID-19. Here immunoSEQ multiplex PCR was the method, and the copy in TCRdb shows in-frame clones only, minus some. The table records 130,000 to 150,000 clones, approximately 85% of them present only once. The sample consisted of peripheral blood. The origin of the receptors is a man between 65 and 85 years old with acute or convalescent COVID-19.

The chain recombines TRBV19 with TRBJ1-5, with a weak D call TRBD1 (5 bases). V was pared by 9 bases and J by 3 bases, with 21 bases between. In germline, CDR1 is LNHDA, CDR2 SQIVND (reference sequence). CDR3 length: 16 amino acids. DNA for the CDR3: TGTGCCAGCAGTTCCCTACAGGCTCTGGACAATCAGCCCCAGCATTTT. Amino acid sequence: CASSSLQALDNQPQHF.

The CDR3 coding sequence is TGTGCCAGTAGTACCGGACTAGCGGCCGAGCAGTTCTTC. It translates to CASSTGLAAEQFF. The rearrangement links TRBV19 to TRBJ2-1; 10 bases are shared with TRBD2. Germline V gene data show CDR1 as LNHDA and CDR2 as SQIVND (reference sequence). The junction had 4 bases not matched to a gene; V was cut back by 4 bases and J by 10 bases. This CDR3 comprises 13 residues.

This clone was seen only once. The chain combines TRBV3-1 (or the pseudogene TRBV3-2) with TRBJ1-3; D is ambiguous. V lost 0 bases, J lost 2 bases, and 11 bases lay in between. CDR3 size: 16 residues. Per germline, CDR1 LGHDT and CDR2 YNNKEL (reference sequence). CDR3 in amino acids: CASSQDLAGTGNTIYF. Here the CDR3 DNA reads TGTGCCAGCAGCCAAGATCTCGCAGGAACTGGAAACACCATATATTTT.

J is TRBJ1-1 and V is TRBV10-2, with 11 bases identical to TRBD1. The CDR3 is 14 residues long. Losses at the gene ends were 2 bases for V and 9 bases for J; bases not matched to a gene: 5. CDR1 is WSHSY and CDR2 is SAAADI in the germline V gene. CDR3 in amino acids: CASSELDRGLQAFF. In DNA form, the CDR3 reads TGCGCCAGCAGTGAGCTGGACAGGGGGCTGCAAGCTTTCTTT.

The chain has TRBV29-1 and TRBJ1-2; 9 nucleotides agree with TRBD1. CDR3 length equals 13 residues. V trimming: 7 bases; J trimming: 5 bases; junction bases outside the gene matches: 8. CDR1 is SQVTM, CDR2 ANQGSEA, per germline. In nucleotides, the CDR3 is TGCAGCGGGACCACCGGGACAGGGTATGGCTACACCTTC. Translation gives CSGTTGTGYGYTF.

This chain connects TRBV18 to TRBJ1-2; TRBD1 might be the D (5 bases). The CDR3 runs to 13 residues. V dropped 2 bases and J dropped 7 bases, with 11 bases sitting between them. Germline V CDR1 and CDR2: KGHSH, LQKENI. The CDR3 coding sequence is TGTGCCAGCTCACCAGGGGGGTTAAGTGGCTACACCTTC. It is translated as CASSPGGLSGYTF.

The V and J genes are TRBV2 and TRBJ1-2; a possible D gene is TRBD1 (5 bases). The CDR3 sequence is 16 residues long. With 1 base removed from V and 0 bases from J, the gap between germline ends came to 12 bases. Germline V gene data show CDR1 as SNHLY and CDR2 as FYNNEI. CDR3 nucleotides: TGTGCCAGCAGTGAAGGGGCGGGACCGGCTAACTATGGCTACACCTTC. Translating it yields CASSEGAGPANYGYTF.

The V gene is TRBV7-9, the J gene TRBJ2-5; a possible D gene is TRBD2 (5 bases). Germline CDR1 is SEHNR and CDR2 is FQNEAQ (reference sequence). V was cut by 10 bases and J by 3 bases, with 15 bases left in between. This CDR3 comprises 13 residues. The CDR3 reads CATRSREEETQYF. Written as DNA, the CDR3 is TGTGCCACACGGTCCCGGGAAGAAGAGACCCAGTACTTC.

This sequence joins TRBV19 and TRBJ1-4; 8 bases are a match to TRBD1. From germline, CDR1 is LNHDA and CDR2 SQIVND (reference sequence). V dropped 5 bases and J dropped 5; count of bases not matched to a gene: 1. This CDR3 region has 13 residues. CDR3 residues: CASSWDRNEKLFF. The CDR3 region has the DNA TGTGCCAGTAGTTGGGACAGGAATGAAAAACTGTTTTTT. Using reference TRBV19 and TRBJ1-4 for the parts outside the CDR3, the full variable domain is DGGITQSPKYLFRKEGQNVTLSCEQNLNHDAMYWYRQDPGQGLRLIYYSQIVNDFQKGDIAEGYSVSREKKESFPLTVTSAQKNPTAFYLCASSWDRNEKLFFGSGTQLSVL.

This clone was seen just once. The chain couples TRBV10-2 to TRBJ2-3; D gene ambiguous. V was clipped by 8 bases and J by 4 bases, with 7 bases between them. The CDR3 spans 11 residues. From germline, CDR1 is WSHSY and CDR2 SAAADI. For the CDR3, the DNA is TGCGCCAGCTCTACCTCAGATACGCAGTATTTT. It specifies CASSTSDTQYF.

V and J are TRBV2 and TRBJ2-5; the match to TRBD2 covers 9 bases. CDR1 is SNHLY, CDR2 FYNNEI, per germline. The CDR3 runs 17 residues. With 2 bases clipped from V and 1 base from J, the junction kept 8 bases outside the gene matches. The CDR3 nucleotides read TGTGCCAGCAGTGAACTGGCGGGAGGGCCGGTCCAAGAGACCCAGTACTTC. Residues: CASSELAGGPVQETQYF.

The chain recombines TRBV29-1 with TRBJ2-1; TRBD2 aligns across 11 bases. The V gene end was trimmed by 7 bases and the J gene end by 6 bases; junction bases not matched to a gene: 11. This CDR3 spans 15 amino acids. Looked up from germline, CDR1 is SQVTM and CDR2 is ANQGSEA. The CDR3 sequence: CSGRKTSGIPNEQFF. The DNA of the CDR3 is TGCAGCGGAAGAAAGACTAGCGGGATTCCCAATGAGCAGTTCTTC.

The genes are TRBV7-2 and TRBJ2-1; no reliable D call. Trimming removed 5 bases at V and 4 bases at J, with 15 bases between. The CDR3 contains 15 residues. CDR1 and CDR2 from the germline V gene are SGHTA and FQGNSA. CDR3 protein: CASSSRLKIYNEQFF. The CDR3, as DNA: TGTGCCAGCAGCAGTAGACTGAAGATATACAATGAGCAGTTCTTC.

V gene TRBV4-2 combines with J gene TRBJ1-1; D gene unclear. The CDR3 consists of 15 residues. Trimming took 0 bases from V and 11 from J, leaving 19 bases between them. Germline CDR1 is LGHNA and CDR2 is YNFKEQ. The CDR3 sequence is CASSQDPRGSQEAFF. The CDR3 DNA reads as TGTGCCAGCAGCCAAGATCCCCGCGGGTCCCAGGAGGCTTTCTTT.

The count of this clone is one. The chain uses TRBV24-1 and TRBJ2-1; TRBD1 agrees at 7 bases. V was pared by 3 bases and J by 6 bases, with 7 bases of the junction left unmatched. This CDR3 is built from 15 residues. The germline gives CDR1 KGHDR, CDR2 SFDVKD. The CDR3 loop is CATSDPGQRSNEQFF. The CDR3 bases are TGTGCCACCAGTGATCCGGGACAGCGCTCCAATGAGCAGTTCTTC.

V gene TRBV21-1 combines with J gene TRBJ2-7; TRBD1, the D gene given by the table, was not confirmed from the DNA. TRBV21-1 is labeled a pseudogene. CDR3 length equals 15 residues. CDR3 region: CASSKPPRIDYEQYF. The CDR3 bases are TGTGCCAGCAGCAAACCGCCCAGGATTGACTACGAGCAGTACTTC.

This sequence joins TRBV28 and TRBJ2-3, with 12 nucleotides matching TRBD2. Germline-derived CDR1 and CDR2 are MDHEN and SYDVKM. CDR3 length: 15 amino acids. V trimming: 1 base; J trimming: 8 bases; junction bases outside the gene matches: 4. The CDR3: CASSLSPSGRGTQYF. The DNA for the CDR3 is TGTGCCAGCAGTTTATCACCTAGCGGGAGGGGTACGCAGTATTTT.

The rearrangement joins TRBV9 to TRBJ1-2; maybe TRBD1 (6 bases). The V and J ends lost 2 bases and 7 bases respectively, with 9 bases between them. This CDR3 has 12 amino acids. Looked up from germline, CDR1 is SGDLS and CDR2 is YYNGEE. CDR3 in amino acids: CASSVSGVGYTF. The CDR3 coding sequence is TGTGCCAGCAGCGTTTCAGGGGTTGGCTACACCTTC.

The chain recombines TRBV27 with TRBJ1-2; 7 nucleotides line up with TRBD1. The germline CDR1 and CDR2 sequences are MNHEY and SMNVEV (reference sequence). The CDR3 is made up of 13 amino acids. V dropped 5 bases and J dropped 3; count of bases not matched to a gene: 3. CDR3 amino acids: CASSRQGDYGYTF. CDR3 sequence (DNA): TGTGCCAGCAGTCGACAGGGCGACTATGGCTACACCTTC.

This chain joins TRBV14 and TRBJ1-2; no clear D. Per the germline V gene, CDR1 is SGHDN and CDR2 is FVKESK. V lost 4 bases and J lost 0, with 9 bases in between. This CDR3 has 14 residues. CDR3 in DNA: TGTGCCAGCAGCCCACACAGAGCTAACTATGGCTACACCTTC. This gives the protein CASSPHRANYGYTF.

This rearrangement joins TRBV7-9 to TRBJ2-1; 7 bases map to TRBD2. The germline V gene has CDR1 SEHNR and CDR2 FQNEAQ (reference sequence). The CDR3 has 14 amino acids. Trimming took 8 bases from V and 3 from J; bases not matched to a gene: 7. CDR3 protein: CASGDGRFYNEQFF. In nucleotides, the CDR3 is TGTGCCAGCGGCGACGGGAGGTTCTACAATGAGCAGTTCTTC. The full variable domain, in which reference TRBV7-9 and TRBJ2-1 provide the parts outside the CDR3, is DTGVSQNPRHKITKRGQNVTFRCDPISEHNRLYWYRQTLGQGPEFLTYFQNEAQLEKSRLLSDRFSAERPKGSFSTLEIQRTEQGDSAMYLCASGDGRFYNEQFFGPGTRLTVL.